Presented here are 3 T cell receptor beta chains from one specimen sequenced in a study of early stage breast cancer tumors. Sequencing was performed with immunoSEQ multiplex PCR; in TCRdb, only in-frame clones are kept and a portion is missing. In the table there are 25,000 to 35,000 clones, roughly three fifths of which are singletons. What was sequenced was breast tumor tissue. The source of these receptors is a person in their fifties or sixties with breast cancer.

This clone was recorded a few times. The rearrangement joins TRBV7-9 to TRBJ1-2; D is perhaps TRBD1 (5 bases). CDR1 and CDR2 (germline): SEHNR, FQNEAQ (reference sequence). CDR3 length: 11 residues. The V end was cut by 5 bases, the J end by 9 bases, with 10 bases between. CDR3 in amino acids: CASSVRDSYTF. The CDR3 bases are TGTGCCAGCAGCGTCAGGGATAGCTACACCTTC.

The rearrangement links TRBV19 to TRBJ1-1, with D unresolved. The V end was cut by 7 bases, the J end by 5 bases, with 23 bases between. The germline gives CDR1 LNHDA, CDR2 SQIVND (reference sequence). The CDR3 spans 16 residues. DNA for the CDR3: TGTGCCAGTATCCCCCACGCGGGTTCAGGTCGGACTGAAGCTTTCTTT. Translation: CASIPHAGSGRTEAFF.

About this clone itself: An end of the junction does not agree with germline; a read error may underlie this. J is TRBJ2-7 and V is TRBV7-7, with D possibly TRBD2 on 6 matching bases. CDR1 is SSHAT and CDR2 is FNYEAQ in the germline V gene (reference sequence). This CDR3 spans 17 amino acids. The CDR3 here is CASSLVEGPGFRCEQYF. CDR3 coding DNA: TGTGCTAGCAGCTTAGTGGAGGGGCCAGGCTTCCGCTGCGAGCAGTACTTC.